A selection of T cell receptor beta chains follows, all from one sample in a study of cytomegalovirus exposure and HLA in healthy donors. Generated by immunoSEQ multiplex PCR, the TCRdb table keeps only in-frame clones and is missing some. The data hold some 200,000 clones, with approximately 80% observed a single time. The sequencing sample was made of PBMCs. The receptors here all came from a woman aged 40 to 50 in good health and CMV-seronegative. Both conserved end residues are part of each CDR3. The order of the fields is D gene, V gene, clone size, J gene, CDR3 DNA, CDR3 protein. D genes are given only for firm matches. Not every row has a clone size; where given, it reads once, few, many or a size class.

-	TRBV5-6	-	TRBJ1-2	TGTGCCAGCAGCACTACAGGGACCTCCTATGGCTACACCTTC	CASSTTGTSYGYTF
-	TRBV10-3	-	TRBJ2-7	TGTGCCATCAGTGTCGGCAGGGGCGACGAGCAGTACTTC	CAISVGRGDEQYF
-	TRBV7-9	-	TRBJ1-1	TGTTCCAGCAGCTCCCAGGTGTTATACACTGAAGCTTTCTTT	CSSSSQVLYTEAFF
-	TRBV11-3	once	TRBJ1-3	TGTGCCAGCAGCTACCATCTCCGGTCCTCTGGAAACACCATATATTTT	CASSYHLRSSGNTIYF
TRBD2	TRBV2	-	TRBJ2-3	TGTGCCAGCAGGAGAGTAGCGGGGGGCACAGATACGCAGTATTTT	CASRRVAGGTDTQYF
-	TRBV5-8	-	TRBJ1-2	TGTGCCAGCAGCTTGGGGGGGACACAAAACTATGGCTACACCTTC	CASSLGGTQNYGYTF
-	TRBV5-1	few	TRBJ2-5	TGCGCCAGCAGCCCCGGGACTGTTCGGGAGACCCAGTACTTC	CASSPGTVRETQYF
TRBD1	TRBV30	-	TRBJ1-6	TGTGCCTGGAGAGGGACAGGGGGTAAGGCCGAGTCCCCCCTCCACTTT	CAWRGTGGKAESPLHF
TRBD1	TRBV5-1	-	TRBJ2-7	TGCGCCAGCAGCTTGCTAGGGGGCCCCTACGAGCAGTACTTC	CASSLLGGPYEQYF
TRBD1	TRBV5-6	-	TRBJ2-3	TGTGCCAGCAGCTTGGGGGGGACAGGGGGAGATACGCAGTATTTT	CASSLGGTGGDTQYF
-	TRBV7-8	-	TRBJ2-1	TGTGCCAGCAGCTTAGCGCTGCAGTTCGCCAATGAGCAGTTCTTC	CASSLALQFANEQFF
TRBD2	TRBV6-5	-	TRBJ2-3	TGTGCCAGCAGTTCTAGCGGGGTCACTAGCACAGATACGCAGTATTTT	CASSSSGVTSTDTQYF
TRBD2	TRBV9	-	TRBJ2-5	TGTGCCAGCAGCGTAGCGGGGGGGCTCCAAGAGACCCAGTACTTC	CASSVAGGLQETQYF
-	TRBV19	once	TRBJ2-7	TGTGCCAGTAGTGTCTACCGGGACAACAGATACGAGCAGTACTTC	CASSVYRDNRYEQYF
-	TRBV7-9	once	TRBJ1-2	TGTGCCAGCAGCTCAGGAACAGGGTCTTACTATGGCTACACCTTC	CASSSGTGSYYGYTF
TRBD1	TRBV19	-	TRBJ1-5	TGTGCCAGTAGTATGACAGGGGGCGCGATAAATCAGCCCCAGCATTTT	CASSMTGGAINQPQHF
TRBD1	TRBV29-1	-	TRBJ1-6	TGCAGCGTCAGACAGGGGCTGAATTCACCCCTCCACTTT	CSVRQGLNSPLHF
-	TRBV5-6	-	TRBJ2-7	TGTGCCAGCAGCGCCGGGGGTACAGGTGTCTACGAGCAGTACTTC	CASSAGGTGVYEQYF
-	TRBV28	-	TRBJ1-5	TGTGCCAGCAGTCCGACAGGTTATAGTCAGCCCCAGCATTTT	CASSPTGYSQPQHF
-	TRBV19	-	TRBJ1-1	TGTGCCAGTCGCCGTACAGGGACCTCGAACACTGAAGCTTTCTTT	CASRRTGTSNTEAFF
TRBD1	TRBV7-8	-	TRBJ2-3	TGTGCCAGCAGCCTGGACAGGGGCACAGATACGCAGTATTTT	CASSLDRGTDTQYF
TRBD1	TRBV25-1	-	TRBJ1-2	TGTGCCAGCAGTGCGGGACAGGGTCATAGATATGGCTACACCTTC	CASSAGQGHRYGYTF
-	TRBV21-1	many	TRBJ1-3	TGTGCCAGCAGCAAAGCGCTACGGTTTTCTGGAAACACCATATATTTT	CASSKALRFSGNTIYF
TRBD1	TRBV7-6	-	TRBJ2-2	TGTGCCAGCAGCCCGGGACAGGGGATATGGGCCGGGGAGCTGTTTTTT	CASSPGQGIWAGELFF
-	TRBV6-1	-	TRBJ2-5	TGTGCCAGCAGTAGGGGGGAGACCCAGTACTTC	CASSRGETQYF
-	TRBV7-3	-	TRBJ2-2	TGTGCCAGCAGCCCAGGGTCGGGCACCGGGGAGCTGTTTTTT	CASSPGSGTGELFF
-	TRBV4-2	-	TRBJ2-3	TGTGCCAGCAGCCAATTAGGGGGGGGCACAGATACGCAGTATTTT	CASSQLGGGTDTQYF
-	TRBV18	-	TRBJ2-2	TGTGCCAGCTCACCACTGCCAGCGAACACCGGGGAGCTGTTTTTT	CASSPLPANTGELFF
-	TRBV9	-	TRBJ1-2	TGTGCCAGCAGCGTAGTCTCTTGGAGGGGCTACACCTTC	CASSVVSWRGYTF
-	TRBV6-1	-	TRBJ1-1	TGTGCCAGCACAGAAGAGCGGGCACGGGCCCGTGAAGCTTTCTTT	CASTEERARAREAFF
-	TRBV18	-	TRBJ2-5	TGTGCCAGCTCACTTAGTGCGGAGACCCAGTACTTC	CASSLSAETQYF
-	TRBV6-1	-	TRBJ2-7	TGTGCCAGCCGGCCGGAGGGGAGCTCCTACGAGCAGTACTTC	CASRPEGSSYEQYF
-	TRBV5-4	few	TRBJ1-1	TGTGCCAGCAGCTTGGACAGGTTGGCTGAAGCTTTCTTT	CASSLDRLAEAFF
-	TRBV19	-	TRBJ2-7	TGTGCCAGTAGTATGGCGGTCCAATCCTACGAGCAGTACTTC	CASSMAVQSYEQYF
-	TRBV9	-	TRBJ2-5	TGTGCCAGCAGCGTCGGAGGGGAGACCCAGTACTTC	CASSVGGETQYF
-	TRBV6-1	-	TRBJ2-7	TGTGCCAGCAGTGAATGGTTCTCCTACGAGCAGTACTTC	CASSEWFSYEQYF
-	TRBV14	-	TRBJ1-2	TGTGCCAGCAGCCAAGGGGCACACCGCTATGGCTACACCTTC	CASSQGAHRYGYTF
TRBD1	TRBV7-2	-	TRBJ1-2	TGTGCCAGCAGCTTAACAGGGGGCTATAACTATGGCTACACCTTC	CASSLTGGYNYGYTF